The 22 T cell receptor beta chains presented below share a single source sample, sequenced in a study of T cells and Merkel cell carcinoma outcomes. The data were produced by immunoSEQ multiplex PCR, yet TCRdb's version contains in-frame clones alone and is incomplete. The data hold 15,000 to 17,000 clones, with roughly 80% observed a single time. The sequenced material came from tumor tissue from Merkel cell carcinoma. The receptors were sampled from a human donor with Merkel cell carcinoma.

The chain joins TRBV5-4 to TRBJ1-1; perhaps TRBD1 as D (5 bases). Trimming shortened V by 0 bases and J by 7 bases, and 10 bases separated the two germline ends. This CDR3 is 13 amino acids long. The germline V gene encodes CDR1 SGHNT and CDR2 YYREEE (reference sequence). The CDR3 DNA is TGTGCCAGCAGCTTGGAGGGGTTGGGTGAAGCTTTCTTT. This encodes CASSLEGLGEAFF. The entire variable domain, with the rest obtained from reference TRBV5-4 and TRBJ1-1, is as follows: ETGVTQSPTHLIKTRGQQVTLRCSSQSGHNTVSWYQQALGQGPQFIFQYYREEENGRGNFPPRFSGLQFPNYSSELNVNALELDDSALYLCASSLEGLGEAFFGQGTRLTVV.

This chain links TRBV6-5 with TRBJ1-2; the D gene is possibly TRBD1 (5 bases). Trimming pared 7 bases from V and 4 bases from J, leaving 13 bases between. The CDR3 is made up of 13 amino acids. Germline V gene lookup returns CDR1 MNHEY and CDR2 SVGAGI. CDR3 in DNA: TGTGCCAGCACCAAAGGACAAGTCTATGGCTACACCTTC. It specifies CASTKGQVYGYTF.

This chain uses TRBV5-8 with TRBJ2-3; 8 bases fit TRBD1. In germline, CDR1 is SGHTS, CDR2 YDEGEE. The trim removed 3 bases at V and 4 bases at J, leaving 4 bases unmatched. The CDR3 is made up of 14 amino acids. This CDR3 reads CASSSRTGSDTQYF. The CDR3, as DNA: TGTGCCAGCAGCTCGAGGACAGGGTCAGATACGCAGTATTTT.

The V call is TRBV7-2, the J call TRBJ2-5; D not resolved. This CDR3 contains 13 residues. Trimming took off 5 bases at V and 7 bases at J, with 14 bases between the two ends. Germline CDR1 and CDR2: SGHTA and FQGNSA. The CDR3 region is CASSPLRSGTQYF. The CDR3 coding sequence is TGTGCCAGCAGCCCGCTTCGCTCGGGGACCCAGTACTTC.

This chain uses TRBV5-6 with TRBJ1-6, with TRBD1 matching over 7 bases. Looked up from germline, CDR1 is SGHDT and CDR2 is YYEEEE. CDR3 length equals 14 residues. Trimming took 1 base from V and 10 from J; bases not matched to a gene: 5. The CDR3 protein is CASSLRGPLSPLHF. Here the CDR3 DNA reads TGTGCCAGCAGCTTGAGGGGGCCCTTGTCACCCCTCCACTTT. Together with reference TRBV5-6 and TRBJ1-6, the CDR3 gives the full variable domain: DAGVTQSPTHLIKTRGQQVTLRCSPKSGHDTVSWYQQALGQGPQFIFQYYEEEERQRGNFPDRFSGHQFPNYSSELNVNALLLGDSALYLCASSLRGPLSPLHFGNGTRLTVT.

This chain links TRBV5-1 with TRBJ1-1; D might be TRBD1 (6 bases). The V gene lost 0 bases and the J gene lost 5 bases, with 14 bases spanning the gap. The CDR3 sequence is 15 residues long. Germline-derived CDR1 and CDR2 are SGHRS and YFSETQ. The CDR3 DNA reads as TGCGCCAGCAGCTTGGCTACCGGGGGGCGGACTGAAGCTTTCTTT. It codes for CASSLATGGRTEAFF.

V usage is TRBV6-6 and J usage is TRBJ2-1; D possibly corresponds to TRBD2 (5 bases). Germline V CDR1 and CDR2: MNHNY, SVGAGI (reference sequence). The CDR3 extends over 13 amino acids. The V and J ends lost 5 bases and 9 bases respectively, with 14 bases between them. The CDR3 protein is CASSLPPGFEQFF. The CDR3 region has the DNA TGTGCCAGCAGTCTTCCCCCGGGGTTTGAGCAGTTCTTC.

The rearrangement joins TRBV27 to TRBJ2-7, with 9 bases lining up with TRBD1. In germline, CDR1 is MNHEY, CDR2 SMNVEV (reference sequence). Trimming cost V 7 bases and J 6 bases; bases outside gene matches: 10. The CDR3 has 14 amino acids. The DNA for the CDR3 is TGTGCCAGCAAAAAACAGGGGGCGCATATCGAGCAGTACTTC. The encoded protein is CASKKQGAHIEQYF.

The chain combines TRBV7-9 with TRBJ2-5; 8 bases fit TRBD1. The J segment lost 6 bases and the V segment lost 5 bases, leaving 2 bases of the junction unmatched. Germline V gives CDR1 SEHNR, CDR2 FQNEAQ (reference sequence). The CDR3 runs 12 residues. This chain's CDR3 is CASSQGAKTQYF. CDR3 coding DNA: TGTGCCAGCAGCCAGGGGGCAAAGACCCAGTACTTC.

The table lists this clone with a count of one. The chain is built from TRBV30 and TRBJ1-1; 8 bases are a match to TRBD1. The CDR3 sequence is 13 residues long. Germline assignment: CDR1 GTSNPN and CDR2 SVGIG (reference sequence). V was clipped by 3 bases and J by 1 base; unmatched bases: 1. The CDR3 bases are TGTGCCTGGAGCGGGACAGGGAACACTGAAGCTTTCTTT. Translated: CAWSGTGNTEAFF.

This clone was observed a few times. The chain has TRBV10-1 and TRBJ1-1; D is uncertain. Germline lookup yields CDR1 WNHNN and CDR2 SYGVQD (reference sequence). This CDR3 region has 13 residues. V lost 5 bases and J lost 1, with 8 bases in between. CDR3 residues: CASSHRANTEAFF. CDR3 nucleotides: TGCGCCAGCAGTCACCGGGCGAACACTGAAGCTTTCTTT.

The rearrangement links TRBV18 to TRBJ2-3; possible D gene TRBD2, 5 bases. The CDR3 length is 14 residues. The V gene lost 1 base and the J gene lost 8 bases, with 13 bases spanning the gap. Germline CDR1 reads KGHSH; CDR2 reads LQKENI. The CDR3 DNA follows: TGTGCCAGCTCACCACGAGGGCTCCGGGGTACGCAGTATTTT. This encodes CASSPRGLRGTQYF.

The chain links TRBV11-1 to TRBJ2-6, with D uncertain. This CDR3 is built from 15 residues. The germline V and J ends were trimmed by 6 bases and 2 bases, with 11 bases remaining between them. Germline V lookup: CDR1 SGHAT, CDR2 FQDESV (reference sequence). This CDR3 reads CASSSRLAGANVLTF. For the CDR3, the DNA is TGTGCCAGCAGTTCTAGGTTGGCTGGGGCCAACGTCCTGACTTTC.

CDR3 loop: CASSAGGTANQPQHF. The CDR3 coding sequence is TGTGCCAGCAGCGCAGGGGGGACAGCTAATCAGCCCCAGCATTTT. The chain couples TRBV9 to TRBJ1-5, with TRBD1 identical over 7 bases. The CDR3 has 15 amino acids. The germline CDR1 and CDR2 sequences are SGDLS and YYNGEE. After removal of 3 bases from V and 4 bases from J, the junction contained 7 bases not matched to a gene.

V is TRBV19 and J is TRBJ1-2, with TRBD1 as a possible D gene (6 bases). This CDR3 is built from 13 residues. Per germline, CDR1 LNHDA and CDR2 SQIVND (reference sequence). Trimming shortened V by 7 bases and J by 7 bases, and 16 bases separated the two germline ends. The CDR3 is CASNELQGGGYTF. CDR3 DNA sequence: TGTGCCAGTAACGAACTACAGGGAGGTGGCTACACCTTC.

The chain joins TRBV20-1 to TRBJ2-5, with D perhaps TRBD2 (6 bases). CDR3 size: 10 residues. V lost 7 bases and J lost 3, with 6 bases in between. Germline V gene lookup returns CDR1 DFQATT and CDR2 SNEGSKA (reference sequence). Written as DNA, the CDR3 is TGCAGTGGGAGGGAAGAGACCCAGTACTTC. It specifies CSGREETQYF.

This chain connects TRBV11-1 to TRBJ2-3; D gene unclear. The CDR3 covers 13 residues. Looked up from germline, CDR1 is SGHAT and CDR2 is FQDESV (reference sequence). V was shortened by 3 bases and J by 3 bases, with 7 bases between the two germline ends. The DNA for the CDR3 is TGTGCCAGCAGCTTGGCAGGAACAGATACGCAGTATTTT. Protein: CASSLAGTDTQYF.

V usage is TRBV28 and J usage is TRBJ2-5; the match to TRBD2 covers 10 bases. From germline, CDR1 is MDHEN and CDR2 SYDVKM. This CDR3 has 15 amino acids. V was clipped by 3 bases and J by 4 bases; unmatched bases: 5. This CDR3 reads CASSFASGGLETQYF. CDR3 in DNA: TGTGCCAGCAGTTTCGCTAGCGGGGGTTTAGAGACCCAGTACTTC.

The gene calls are TRBV30 and TRBJ2-1; 14 nucleotides line up with TRBD2. From germline, CDR1 is GTSNPN and CDR2 SVGIG (reference sequence). The CDR3 sequence is 18 residues long. After removal of 3 bases from V and 7 bases from J, the junction contained 14 bases not matched to a gene. For the CDR3, the DNA is TGTGCCTGGAGGATAATGCGAGGGACTAGCGGGAGTAGGAATGAGCAGTTCTTC. Protein sequence: CAWRIMRGTSGSRNEQFF.

This clone has only one observation. The V gene is TRBV5-6, the J gene TRBJ2-1; D is undetermined. CDR3 length equals 13 residues. Germline values: CDR1 SGHDT, CDR2 YYEEEE. V shed 4 bases and J shed 12 bases, with 17 bases lying between them. The CDR3 is CASSPAITEAQFF. The CDR3 DNA is TGTGCCAGCAGCCCCGCTATTACAGAAGCGCAGTTCTTC.

This chain connects TRBV5-1 to TRBJ1-5; D unresolved. Trimming stripped 4 bases from V and 6 bases from J, with 14 bases between. The CDR3 contains 14 residues. Germline assignment: CDR1 SGHRS and CDR2 YFSETQ. The CDR3 spells CASSREGSGQPQHF. CDR3 bases: TGCGCCAGCAGCCGGGAGGGATCCGGTCAGCCCCAGCATTTT. Filled out from reference TRBV5-1 and TRBJ1-5, the complete variable domain reads KAGVTQTPRYLIKTRGQQVTLSCSPISGHRSVSWYQQTPGQGLQFLFEYFSETQRNKGNFPGRFSGRQFSNSRSEMNVSTLELGDSALYLCASSREGSGQPQHFGDGTRLSIL.

The chain carries TRBV27 and TRBJ2-3; D not resolved. Trimming pared 3 bases from V and 4 bases from J, leaving 8 bases between. Germline CDR1 MNHEY, CDR2 SMNVEV (reference sequence). This CDR3 has 13 residues. The CDR3: CASSFFPPDTQYF. CDR3 coding DNA: TGTGCCAGCAGTTTTTTTCCCCCAGATACGCAGTATTTT.